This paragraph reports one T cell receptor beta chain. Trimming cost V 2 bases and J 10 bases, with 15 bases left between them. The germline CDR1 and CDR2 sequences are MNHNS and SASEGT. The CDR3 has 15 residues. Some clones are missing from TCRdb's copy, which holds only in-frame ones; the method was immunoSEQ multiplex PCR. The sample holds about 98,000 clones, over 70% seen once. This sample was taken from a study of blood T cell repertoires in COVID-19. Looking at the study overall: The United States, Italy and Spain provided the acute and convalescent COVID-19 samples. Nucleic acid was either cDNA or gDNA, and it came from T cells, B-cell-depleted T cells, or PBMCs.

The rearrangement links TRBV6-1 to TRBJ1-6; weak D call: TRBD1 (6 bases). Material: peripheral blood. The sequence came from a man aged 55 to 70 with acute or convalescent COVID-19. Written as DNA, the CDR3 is TGTGCCAGCAGTGAACAAGGACAGTCCGAATCACCCCTCCACTTT. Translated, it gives CASSEQGQSESPLHF.